This passage covers 5 T cell receptor beta chains from one sample sequenced in a study of cytomegalovirus exposure and HLA in healthy donors. The primer mix had 60 Vbeta and 13 Jbeta primers. TCRdb's table, derived via immunoSEQ multiplex PCR, lists solely in-frame clones and lacks some. The sample consists of 150,000 to 200,000 clones, about 88% of them appearing once. Material: PBMCs. The receptors shown here come from a woman younger than 35 in good health and CMV-seronegative.

The V call is TRBV6-5, the J call TRBJ2-7; 8 bases agree with TRBD1. The CDR3 runs to 14 residues. The V segment lost 7 bases and the J segment 3 bases; nucleotides outside the gene matches: 8. CDR1 and CDR2 from the germline V gene are MNHEY and SVGAGI. The CDR3 region has the DNA TGTGCCAGCATGGCCCGGACAGGGAACTACGAGCAGTACTTC. Amino acid sequence: CASMARTGNYEQYF.

The chain is built from TRBV2 and TRBJ1-1, with TRBD1 as a possible D gene (6 bases). This CDR3 spans 14 amino acids. The germline V gene encodes CDR1 SNHLY and CDR2 FYNNEI. Deletions cut 4 bases from V and 1 base from J, with 10 bases between. Written as DNA, the CDR3 is TGTGCCAGCAGTGTGAGGGGGGGGAACACTGAAGCTTTCTTT. Its translation: CASSVRGGNTEAFF.

The V and J genes are TRBV29-1 and TRBJ2-3, with D unresolved. Germline CDR1 is SQVTM and CDR2 is ANQGSEA. Trimming removed 1 base at V and 0 bases at J, with 14 bases between. The CDR3 runs 16 residues. CDR3 in amino acids: CSVEVPPPLSTDTQYF. The CDR3 DNA reads as TGCAGCGTTGAAGTCCCTCCCCCGTTGAGCACAGATACGCAGTATTTT.

This clone has more than one count but fewer than ten. The J gene is TRBJ2-4, the V gene TRBV29-1, with D unclear. The length of the CDR3 is 11 residues. V was cut by 4 bases and J by 11 bases, with 12 bases left in between. The germline V gene encodes CDR1 SQVTM and CDR2 ANQGSEA. The CDR3 spells CSVVYQRVQYF. DNA of the CDR3: TGCAGCGTTGTATACCAACGCGTTCAGTACTTC.

This chain connects TRBV5-1 to TRBJ2-5; 9 nucleotides match TRBD1. Germline lookup yields CDR1 SGHRS and CDR2 YFSETQ. The CDR3 runs 16 residues. Germline trimming cut 2 bases from V and 5 bases from J; bases unmatched to any gene: 10. CDR3 DNA: TGCGCCAGCAGCTTCACAGGGGGCGGTATTGTCGAGACCCAGTACTTC. It specifies CASSFTGGGIVETQYF.